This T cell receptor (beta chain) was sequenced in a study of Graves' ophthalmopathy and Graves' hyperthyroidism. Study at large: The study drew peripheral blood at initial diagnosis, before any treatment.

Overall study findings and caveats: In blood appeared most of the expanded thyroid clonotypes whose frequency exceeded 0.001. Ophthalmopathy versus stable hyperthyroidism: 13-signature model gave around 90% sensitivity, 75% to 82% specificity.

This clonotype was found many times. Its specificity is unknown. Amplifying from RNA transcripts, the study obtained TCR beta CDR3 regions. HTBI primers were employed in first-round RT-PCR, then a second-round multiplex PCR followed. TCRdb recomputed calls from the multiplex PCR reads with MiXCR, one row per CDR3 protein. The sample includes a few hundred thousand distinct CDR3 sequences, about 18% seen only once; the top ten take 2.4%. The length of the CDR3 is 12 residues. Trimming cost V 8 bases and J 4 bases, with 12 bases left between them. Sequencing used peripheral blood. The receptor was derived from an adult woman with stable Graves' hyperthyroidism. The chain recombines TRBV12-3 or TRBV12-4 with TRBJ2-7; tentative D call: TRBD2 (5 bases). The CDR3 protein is CASSRALYEQYF. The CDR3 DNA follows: TGTGCCAGCTCGAGGGCCCTATACGAGCAGTACTTC.